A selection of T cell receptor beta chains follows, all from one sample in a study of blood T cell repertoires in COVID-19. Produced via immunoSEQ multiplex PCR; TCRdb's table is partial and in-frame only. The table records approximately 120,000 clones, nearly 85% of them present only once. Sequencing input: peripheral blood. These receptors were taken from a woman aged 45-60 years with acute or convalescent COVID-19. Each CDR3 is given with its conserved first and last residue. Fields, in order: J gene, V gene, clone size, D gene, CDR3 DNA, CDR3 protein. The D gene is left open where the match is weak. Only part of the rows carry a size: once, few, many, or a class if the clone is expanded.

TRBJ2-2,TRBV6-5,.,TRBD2,TGTGCCAGCAGCACCAAAGCGGGGCCGGCCGGGGAGCTGTTTTTT,CASSTKAGPAGELFF
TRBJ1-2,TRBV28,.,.,TGTGCCAGCACTAGATTCGGTCTTGGCTACACCTTC,CASTRFGLGYTF
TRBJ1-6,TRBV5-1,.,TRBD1,TGCGCCAGCAGCTTGGGGGACAGCCAGTCACCCCTCCACTTT,CASSLGDSQSPLHF
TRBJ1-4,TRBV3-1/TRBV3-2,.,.,TGTGCCAGCAGCCCCCGGTCGACTAATGAAAAACTGTTTTTT,CASSPRSTNEKLFF
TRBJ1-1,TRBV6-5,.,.,TGTGCCAGCAGTCCCGGACGGGGGAACACTGAAGCTTTCTTT,CASSPGRGNTEAFF
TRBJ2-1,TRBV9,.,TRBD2,TGTGCCAGCAGTGTAAGCGGGGGGGCGTCGTACAATGAGCAGTTCTTC,CASSVSGGASYNEQFF
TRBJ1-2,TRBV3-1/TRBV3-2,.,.,TGTGCCAGCAGCCCCCAAGGACAGACCTCCTTTGGTGGCTACACCTTC,CASSPQGQTSFGGYTF
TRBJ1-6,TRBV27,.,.,TGTGCCAGCAGTTTTGGTTTACCGGGGATCAATAATTCACCCCTCCACTTT,CASSFGLPGINNSPLHF
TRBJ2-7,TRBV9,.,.,TGTGCCAGCAGCGTAGTCCCCGGGGGGCAAATCGGCGAGCAGTACTTC,CASSVVPGGQIGEQYF
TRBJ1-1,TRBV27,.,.,TGTGCCAGCAGTAACCTAGTGGGAGCTTTCTTT,CASSNLVGAFF
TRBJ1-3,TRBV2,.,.,TGTGCCAGCGGGAGGGAAAGAAACACCATATATTTT,CASGRERNTIYF
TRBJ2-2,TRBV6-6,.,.,TGTGCCAGCAGAACCCCATCGATTGCGAGCGGGGAGCTGTTTTTT,CASRTPSIASGELFF
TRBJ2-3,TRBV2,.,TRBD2,TGTGCCAGCACCACCGGGAGGCCGGGCACAGATACGCAGTATTTT,CASTTGRPGTDTQYF
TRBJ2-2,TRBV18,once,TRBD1,TGTGCCAGCTCACCGACAGGGTCCCACACCGGGGAGCTGTTTTTT,CASSPTGSHTGELFF
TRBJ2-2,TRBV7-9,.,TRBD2,TGTGCCAGCAGCTTTAAGCGGGGGCAGGCTGGGGAGCTGTTTTTT,CASSFKRGQAGELFF
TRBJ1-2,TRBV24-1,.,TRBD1,TGTGCCACCCGGGGGCCCGGGACAGGGGGCTATGGCTACACCTTC,CATRGPGTGGYGYTF
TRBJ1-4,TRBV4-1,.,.,TGCGCCAGCAGCCAAGATGGGGGGGGCAGTGGTGAAAAACTGTTTTTT,CASSQDGGGSGEKLFF
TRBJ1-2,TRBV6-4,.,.,TGTGCCAGCAGTGACCAACAGGGTGCCACCTATGGCTACACCTTC,CASSDQQGATYGYTF
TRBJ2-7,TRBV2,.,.,TGTGCCAGCAGTTCGGTCGACGAGCAGTACTTC,CASSSVDEQYF
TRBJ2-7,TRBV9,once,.,TGTGCCAGCAGCCCTACAGGGACGGGAAGCTCCTACGAGCAGTACTTC,CASSPTGTGSSYEQYF
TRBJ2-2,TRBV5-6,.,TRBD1,TGTGCCAGCAGCTTCCGGGGGACAGGGAGGACCGGGGAGCTGTTTTTT,CASSFRGTGRTGELFF
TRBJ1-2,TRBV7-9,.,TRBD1,TGTGCCAGCAGCTTAGAGGGCGGCAGGGGGCCATACTATGGCTACACCTTC,CASSLEGGRGPYYGYTF
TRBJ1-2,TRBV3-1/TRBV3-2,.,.,TGTGCCAGCAGCCTTAGTTTGGGACACCTCTATGGCTACACCTTC,CASSLSLGHLYGYTF
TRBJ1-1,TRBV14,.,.,TGTGCCAGCAGCCAAGACCCGGAGGCTGAAGCTTTCTTT,CASSQDPEAEAFF
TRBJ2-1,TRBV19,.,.,TGTGCCAGTAGTATAGATCGGGTTAGGATCAATGAGCAGTTCTTC,CASSIDRVRINEQFF
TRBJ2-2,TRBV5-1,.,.,TGCGCCAGCAGCGCCCGACAGACTGGGGAGCTGTTTTTT,CASSARQTGELFF
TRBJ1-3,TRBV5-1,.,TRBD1,TGCGCCAGCAGAGTGGGACAGTCTGGAAACACCATATATTTT,CASRVGQSGNTIYF
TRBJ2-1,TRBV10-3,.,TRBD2,TGTGCCATCGGCCTAGCGGGGAATGAGCAGTTCTTC,CAIGLAGNEQFF
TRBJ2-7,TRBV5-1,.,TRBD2,TGCGCCAGCAGCTTGGGAAATAGCGGGGGGGCCAGCGAGCAGTACTTC,CASSLGNSGGASEQYF
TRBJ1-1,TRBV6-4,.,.,TGTGCCAGCAGCCTTACCAGGGCCACTGAAGCTTTCTTT,CASSLTRATEAFF
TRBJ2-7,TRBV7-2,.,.,TGTGCCAGCAGCTTAGCGGCAGGACAACCCTACGAGCAGTACTTC,CASSLAAGQPYEQYF
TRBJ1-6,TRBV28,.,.,TGTGCCAGCAGTCACCTCTCAGATAATTCACCCCTCCACTTT,CASSHLSDNSPLHF
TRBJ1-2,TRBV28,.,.,TGTGCCAGCAGTTTACAGGGTGAGCTGTTCGGCTACACCTTC,CASSLQGELFGYTF
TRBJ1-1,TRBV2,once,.,TGTGCCAGCAGTGCAGGGTGGGGTTTGGAAGCTTTCTTT,CASSAGWGLEAFF
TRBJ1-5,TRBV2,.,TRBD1,TGTGCCAGCAGTCCTTACAGGGGGCTAGGCAATCAGCCCCAGCATTTT,CASSPYRGLGNQPQHF
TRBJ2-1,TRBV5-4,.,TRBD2,TGTGCCAGCAGCTTAGGCCGCGTTAGCGGGGGGCCAGACAATGAGCAGTTCTTC,CASSLGRVSGGPDNEQFF
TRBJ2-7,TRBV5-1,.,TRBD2,TGCGCCAGCAGCTTGGTTGGTAGCGGGGGGGAAGAGCAGTACTTC,CASSLVGSGGEEQYF
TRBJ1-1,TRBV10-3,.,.,TGTGCCATCAGTCACATGAACACTGAAGCTTTCTTT,CAISHMNTEAFF
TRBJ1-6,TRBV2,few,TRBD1,TGTGCCAGCAGAGTAACAGGGGAATCACCCCTCCACTTT,CASRVTGESPLHF
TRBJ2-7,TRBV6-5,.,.,TGTGCCAGCAGTCATCCACCGACGGGGATTTACGAGCAGTACTTC,CASSHPPTGIYEQYF